Each of the 28 T cell receptor beta chains below was sequenced from the same sample in a study of Ad26.COV2.S vaccination and SARS-CoV-2 variants. TCRdb's copy holds only in-frame clones and misses some; the assay was immunoSEQ multiplex PCR. The sample records roughly 380,000 clones, roughly 91% being singletons. Treatment of the sample: around 19 received Ad26.COV2.S at low or high dose, single or two shots; 5 received placebo; per-sample allocation not given. After the first vaccine or placebo injection, samples were drawn on day 63. The input for sequencing was peripheral blood, taken in a trial of Ad26.COV2.S vaccine versus placebo. The receptors were gathered from a person aged 18-65 years who received the Ad26.COV2.S COVID-19 vaccine or a placebo.

This sequence joins TRBV6-5 and TRBJ1-2; the D is unclear. CDR1 is MNHEY and CDR2 is SVGAGI in the germline V gene. This CDR3 spans 12 amino acids. Trimming removed 5 bases from V and 3 bases from J, with 7 bases in between. For the CDR3, the DNA is TGTGCCAGCAGTCTCTCGGACTATGGCTACACCTTC. It specifies CASSLSDYGYTF.

V gene TRBV3-1 (or the pseudogene TRBV3-2) combines with J gene TRBJ1-2; 7 bases fit TRBD1. Looked up from germline, CDR1 is LGHDT and CDR2 is YNNKEL (reference sequence). Trimming at V came to 5 bases and at J to 8 bases, leaving 23 bases not matched to a gene. CDR3 size: 18 residues. Written as DNA, the CDR3 is TGTGCCAGCAGCTCAGGGGGGAGCTACCTCTTGGCCTCTTCGGGCTACACCTTC. It translates to CASSSGGSYLLASSGYTF.

The chain couples TRBV9 to TRBJ1-3; a possible D gene is TRBD1 (5 bases). This CDR3 contains 13 residues. The germline V gene has CDR1 SGDLS and CDR2 YYNGEE. Trimming took 3 bases from V and 2 from J, leaving 6 bases between them. The CDR3 region is CASSAGPGNTIYF. The DNA of the CDR3 is TGTGCCAGCAGCGCGGGGCCTGGAAACACCATATATTTT.

The gene calls are TRBV10-3 and TRBJ2-3, with D tentatively TRBD1 or TRBD2 (6 bases each). Trimming left V 8 bases short and J 1 base short, with 22 bases between. CDR3 length: 17 amino acids. Germline loops: CDR1 ENHRY, CDR2 SYGVKD. The CDR3, as DNA: TGTGCCATCCGATCCGGGGGCCTACAGGGAGGCACAGATACGCAGTATTTT. It translates to CAIRSGGLQGGTDTQYF.

V and J are TRBV13 and TRBJ1-4, with unresolved D. The germline CDR1 and CDR2 sequences are PRHDT and FYEKMQ (reference sequence). The CDR3 is 15 residues long. V was trimmed by 0 bases and J by 3 bases, leaving 8 bases between them. The CDR3 reads CASSLGSLSNEKLFF. In DNA form, the CDR3 reads TGTGCCAGCAGCTTAGGTTCTCTCTCTAATGAAAAACTGTTTTTT.

The sample holds one count of this clone. This chain links TRBV18 with TRBJ2-2; D is possibly TRBD2 (5 bases). V was clipped by 1 base and J by 3 bases, with 15 bases between them. The germline V gene has CDR1 KGHSH and CDR2 LQKENI. The CDR3 has 17 residues. The CDR3 bases are TGTGCCAGCTCACCACGAACGGACTCGGCACACACCGGGGAGCTGTTTTTT. Translating gives CASSPRTDSAHTGELFF. Supplemented by reference TRBV18 and TRBJ2-2, the full variable domain reads NAGVMQNPRHLVRRRGQEARLRCSPMKGHSHVYWYRQLPEEGLKFMVYLQKENIIDESGMPKERFSAEFPKEGPSILRIQQVVRGDSAAYFCASSPRTDSAHTGELFFGEGSRLTVL.

This chain uses TRBV11-2 with TRBJ2-1; D is possibly TRBD1 (6 bases). The germline CDR1 and CDR2 sequences are SGHAT and FQNNGV. Trimming took 5 bases from V and 12 from J, leaving 17 bases between them. The CDR3 spans 13 residues. The CDR3 DNA sequence: TGTGCCAGCAGCAAACCGGGACAATGGATGCAGTTCTTC. Encoded protein: CASSKPGQWMQFF.

This sequence joins TRBV6-2 or TRBV6-3 and TRBJ2-1; D perhaps matches TRBD2 (7 bases). Germline lookup yields CDR1 MNHEY and CDR2 SVGEGT. Trimming left V 3 bases short and J 10 bases short, with 22 bases between. The CDR3 is 16 amino acids. The CDR3 DNA sequence: TGTGCCAGCAGTTATCTGCCCGGGGGGCGTCAATTGGAGCAGTTCTTC. Protein product: CASSYLPGGRQLEQFF.

The V call is TRBV7-6, the J call TRBJ1-2; 11 nucleotides agree with TRBD1. Trimming cost V 1 base and J 4 bases; bases outside gene matches: 2. The CDR3 consists of 15 residues. CDR1 is SGHVS and CDR2 is FNYEAQ in the germline V gene. The CDR3 DNA follows: TGTGCCAGCAGCTTAGGCGGACAGGGGGCCTATGGCTACACCTTC. It encodes CASSLGGQGAYGYTF.

The V gene is TRBV5-1, the J gene TRBJ2-3, with TRBD2 matching over 11 bases. The CDR3 has 17 residues. V trimming: 4 bases; J trimming: 3 bases; junction bases outside the gene matches: 10. CDR1 is SGHRS, CDR2 YFSETQ, per germline. CDR3 in DNA: TGCGCCAGCAGCCCCGCCTCCAGACTAGCGGGGACAGATACGCAGTATTTT. Translating it yields CASSPASRLAGTDTQYF.

The V call is TRBV6-6, the J call TRBJ1-2; D not certain. From germline, CDR1 is MNHNY and CDR2 SVGAGI (reference sequence). This CDR3 is built from 14 residues. The V and J ends lost 2 bases and 0 bases respectively, with 7 bases between them. CDR3 amino acids: CASSYLIANYGYTF. The CDR3 nucleotides are TGTGCCAGCAGTTACCTGATAGCTAACTATGGCTACACCTTC.

This clone was recorded once. This sample also contains other DNA sequences that code for the same CDR3. The chain is built from TRBV18 and TRBJ2-5; D not certain. With 0 bases removed from V and 2 bases from J, the gap between germline ends came to 4 bases. Germline values: CDR1 KGHSH, CDR2 LQKENI. The CDR3 contains 13 residues. CDR3 region: CASSPPSQETQYF. As DNA, the CDR3 is TGTGCCAGCTCACCACCGAGTCAAGAGACCCAGTACTTC.

This chain uses TRBV19 with TRBJ2-4; D remains ambiguous. Germline CDR1 and CDR2: LNHDA and SQIVND (reference sequence). V gave up 0 bases and J gave up 0 bases, with 9 bases separating them. CDR3 length equals 16 residues. This chain's CDR3 is CASSIDGAIAKNIQYF. DNA for the CDR3: TGTGCCAGTAGTATAGACGGCGCCATAGCCAAAAACATTCAGTACTTC.

The CDR3 protein is CASSSGGSNQPQHF. As DNA, the CDR3 is TGTGCCAGCAGCTCAGGGGGGAGCAATCAGCCCCAGCATTTT. The rearrangement joins TRBV5-8 to TRBJ1-5; TRBD1 matches 7 bases. The germline gives CDR1 SGHTS, CDR2 YDEGEE. V shed 3 bases and J 1 base; nucleotides not matched to a gene: 1. CDR3 length: 14 amino acids.

The CDR3 DNA reads TGCGCCAGCAGCTTAAGCCTGGCAAGTGATACGCAGTATTTT. Its protein is CASSLSLASDTQYF. V usage is TRBV5-1 and J usage is TRBJ2-3; D is unresolved. Germline assignment: CDR1 SGHRS and CDR2 YFSETQ. Trimming shortened V by 2 bases and J by 6 bases, and 13 bases separated the two germline ends. The CDR3 totals 14 residues.

This chain links TRBV7-2 with TRBJ2-5; TRBD2 matches at 9 bases. J gave up 5 bases and V 5 bases, and 9 bases lay outside the gene matches. This CDR3 contains 15 residues. CDR1 and CDR2 (germline): SGHTA, FQGNSA. CDR3 amino acids: CASSATAGGQETQYF. CDR3 nucleotide sequence: TGTGCCAGCAGCGCAACTGCGGGGGGGCAGGAGACCCAGTACTTC.

The chain recombines TRBV12-5 with TRBJ1-5, with TRBD1 as a possible D gene (6 bases). CDR3 length: 13 residues. V lost 7 bases to trimming and J lost 6 bases, with 13 bases between them. Germline lookup yields CDR1 LGHNT and CDR2 FRNRAP. The chain's CDR3 is CASEGGPGQPQHF. The CDR3 bases are TGTGCTAGTGAAGGGGGGCCGGGTCAGCCCCAGCATTTT.

The V call is TRBV5-1, the J call TRBJ2-7; no reliable D call. Trimming cost V 3 bases and J 4 bases, with 20 bases left between them. Germline assignment: CDR1 SGHRS and CDR2 YFSETQ. The CDR3 is 16 amino acids. CDR3 sequence: CASSYLDGRSNYEQYF. The CDR3 nucleotides are TGCGCCAGCAGCTACCTAGACGGCCGGAGCAATTACGAGCAGTACTTC.

The chain uses TRBV5-1 and TRBJ1-1, with 11 positions matching TRBD1. CDR1 and CDR2 (germline): SGHRS, YFSETQ. This CDR3 contains 15 residues. The junction had 2 bases not matched to a gene; V was cut back by 1 base and J by 3 bases. DNA for the CDR3: TGCGCCAGCAGCTTGATGGGACAGGGGGACACTGAAGCTTTCTTT. Residues: CASSLMGQGDTEAFF.

The J gene is TRBJ1-1, the V gene TRBV18; weak D call: TRBD1 (6 bases). V dropped 6 bases and J dropped 3 bases, with 11 bases sitting between them. The CDR3 loop spans 13 amino acids. CDR1 KGHSH and CDR2 LQKENI come from the germline V gene. CDR3 amino acids: CASSSGEDTEAFF. For the CDR3, the DNA is TGTGCCAGCTCGTCAGGGGAGGACACTGAAGCTTTCTTT.

The V call is TRBV10-3, the J call TRBJ2-7; 7 nucleotides match TRBD2. Germline trimming cut 10 bases from V and 2 bases from J; bases unmatched to any gene: 11. Germline V gene lookup returns CDR1 ENHRY and CDR2 SYGVKD. This CDR3 contains 14 residues. The CDR3 DNA reads as TGTGCCACTGGGGGAGGGGTTGGACCCTACGAGCAGTACTTC. This translates into CATGGGVGPYEQYF.

On this clone itself: A junction boundary mismatches the germline segment, possibly from a read error. The chain uses TRBV9 and TRBJ2-7; D remains unclear. Germline V gene data show CDR1 as SGDLS and CDR2 as YYNGEE. There are 13 residues in the CDR3. CDR3 in amino acids: CASSVEGPNRHPF. As DNA, the CDR3 is TGTGCCAGCAGCGTAGAAGGCCCCAACCGCCACCCTTTC.

This clone appeared a single time. The gene calls are TRBV6-5 and TRBJ1-1; 9 nucleotides match TRBD1. Germline CDR1 reads MNHEY; CDR2 reads SVGAGI. The CDR3 runs 12 residues. With 6 bases clipped from V and 7 bases from J, the junction kept 3 bases outside the gene matches. CDR3 in DNA: TGTGCCAGCAGAAAGACAGGGGGTGAAGCTTTCTTT. Protein product: CASRKTGGEAFF.

This clone was observed once. The gene calls are TRBV7-8 and TRBJ2-2, with D unclear. The CDR3 is made up of 12 amino acids. The germline gives CDR1 SGHVS, CDR2 FQNEAQ. Trimming shortened V by 5 bases and J by 0 bases, and 1 base separated the two germline ends. The CDR3 sequence is CASSPNTGELFF. The CDR3 DNA sequence: TGTGCCAGCAGCCCGAACACCGGGGAGCTGTTTTTT.

The chain links TRBV15 to TRBJ2-5; D is uncertain. CDR3 length: 14 amino acids. Germline CDR1 and CDR2: LNHNV and YYDKDF (reference sequence). Trimming took 0 bases from V and 5 from J, leaving 10 bases between them. The CDR3 DNA reads as TGTGCCACCAGCAGAGAGAACAGCCCCGAGACCCAGTACTTC. Encoded protein: CATSRENSPETQYF.

This clone was seen a single time. The chain carries TRBV2 and TRBJ2-7, with D perhaps TRBD1 (6 bases). This CDR3 spans 15 amino acids. Germline loops: CDR1 SNHLY, CDR2 FYNNEI. The V end was cut by 2 bases, the J end by 0 bases, with 11 bases between. The CDR3 here is CASSERQDSSYEQYF. Here the CDR3 DNA reads TGTGCCAGCAGTGAAAGGCAGGACAGCTCCTACGAGCAGTACTTC.

This clone occurred a few times. The genes are TRBV29-1 and TRBJ1-1, with D perhaps TRBD1 (6 bases). CDR1 and CDR2 (germline): SQVTM, ANQGSEA. This CDR3 region has 12 residues. Trimming took off 6 bases at V and 2 bases at J, with 10 bases between the two ends. The CDR3: CSVRQVNTEAFF. The DNA of the CDR3 is TGCAGCGTCAGACAGGTAAACACTGAAGCTTTCTTT.

This clone was seen just once. The chain combines TRBV5-4 with TRBJ1-1, with D unclear. The CDR3 is 12 amino acids. CDR1 is SGHNT and CDR2 is YYREEE in the germline V gene (reference sequence). Trimming shortened V by 3 bases and J by 5 bases, and 8 bases separated the two germline ends. This CDR3 is CASSWGDTEAFF. DNA for the CDR3: TGTGCCAGCAGCTGGGGAGATACTGAAGCTTTCTTT.